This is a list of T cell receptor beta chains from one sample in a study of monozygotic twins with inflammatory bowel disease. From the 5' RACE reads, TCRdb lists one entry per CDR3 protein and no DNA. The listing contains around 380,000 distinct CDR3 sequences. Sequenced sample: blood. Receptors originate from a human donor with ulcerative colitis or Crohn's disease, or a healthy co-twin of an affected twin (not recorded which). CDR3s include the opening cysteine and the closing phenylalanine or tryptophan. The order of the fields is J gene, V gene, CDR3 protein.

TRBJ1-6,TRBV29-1,CSVLEGGRGSPLHF
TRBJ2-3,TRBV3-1,CASSPAGRAGADTQYF
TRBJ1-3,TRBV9,CASSALDRGYSGNTIYF
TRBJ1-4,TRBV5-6,CASSLDDRATNEKLFF
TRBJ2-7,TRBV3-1,CASSQEPTSFHEQYF
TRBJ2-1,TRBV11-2,CASSQTSIYNEQFF
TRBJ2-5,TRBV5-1,CASSAASVGETQYF
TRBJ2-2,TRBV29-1,CSVRTSRGELFF
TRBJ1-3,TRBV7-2,CASSLQGASAGNTIYF
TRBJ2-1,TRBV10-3,CAISESGQGVDEQFF
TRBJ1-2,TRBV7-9,CASSLDWYGYTF
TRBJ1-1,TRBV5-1,CASSLGQARSSEAFF
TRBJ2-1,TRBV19,CASSIDGLYYNEQFF
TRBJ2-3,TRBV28,CASSLTGTGSTDTQYF
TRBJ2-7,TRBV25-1,CASRDPAYEQYF
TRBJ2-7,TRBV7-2,CASSLGAGSEQYF
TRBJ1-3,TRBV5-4,CASSFGGGGNTIYF
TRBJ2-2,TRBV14,CASSLVRGLPRDTGELFF
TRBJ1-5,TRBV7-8,CASSLAWTDNQPQHF
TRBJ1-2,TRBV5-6,CASSLGSPERGYGYTF
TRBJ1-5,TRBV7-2,CASSPAGRPQHF
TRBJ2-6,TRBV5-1,CASSLDLRFTGANVLTF
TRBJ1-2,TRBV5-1,CASTPQGADGYTF
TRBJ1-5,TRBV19,CASKGEGGRRNQPQHF
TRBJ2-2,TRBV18,CASSPRLAGFNTGELFF
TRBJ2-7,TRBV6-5,CASSYSNPSRGGLFEQYF
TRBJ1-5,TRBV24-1,CATSDPGPADGPQHF
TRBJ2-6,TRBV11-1,CASSPMTGGPSGANVLTF
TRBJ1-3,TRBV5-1,CASSLVTGFSGNTIYF
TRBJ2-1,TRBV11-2,CASSLRGPGLAGSPSYNEQFF
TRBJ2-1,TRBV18,CASSSTTSGLNEQFF
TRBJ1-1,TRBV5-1,CASSPTPGQDLTEAFF
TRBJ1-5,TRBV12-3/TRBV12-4,CASSRQGSKPQHF
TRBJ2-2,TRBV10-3,CAITPTGGTGELFF
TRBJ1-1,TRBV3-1,CASSQDRFWTGNTEAFF
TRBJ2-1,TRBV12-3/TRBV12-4,CASSLIRPGNEQFF
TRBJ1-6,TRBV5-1,CASSGGPQYNSPLHF
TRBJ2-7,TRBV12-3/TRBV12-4,CASSPRKYEQYF
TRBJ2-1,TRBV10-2,CASSEPNYNEQFF
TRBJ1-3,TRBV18,CASSPSSSPPDTIYF
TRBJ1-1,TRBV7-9,CASSLGGLSTEAFF
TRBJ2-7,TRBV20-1,CSASSELAGLYEQYF
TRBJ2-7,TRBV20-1,CSARDQMGEQYF
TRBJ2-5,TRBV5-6,CASSKDSQETQYF
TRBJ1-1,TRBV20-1,CSARPSMGAEAFF